This TCR beta chain was sequenced in a study of Tregs in tolerant kidney transplant recipients. Study conclusions and caveats: This study did not directly address biological reproducibility.

Mixed chimerism was transient after nonmyeloablative marrow transplants from related graft donors. About this clone itself: Antigen unknown. The read finishes 3 residues shy of the CDR3 end, and the germline J gene is used to complete it.

This CDR3 spans 13 amino acids. From germline, CDR1 is MRHNA and CDR2 SNTAGT. Trimming took off 4 bases at V and 5 bases at J, with 11 bases between the two ends. Using immunoSEQ multiplex PCR, the repertoire was profiled, and TCRdb retains in-frame clones only, with some absent. The sample's table shows 25,000 to 35,000 clones. The source material was CD4+ T cells from blood (PBMCs), sampled 24 months after the transplant. The chain carries TRBV6-4 and TRBJ2-5, with D tentatively TRBD1 (6 bases). The TCR sequence derives from a human patient who received a combined kidney and bone marrow transplant. Some T cells may be graft donor cells. The part of the CDR3 DNA that was read is TGTGCCAGCAGTGTCACAAGGGGGGAGACC. The encoded protein is CASSVTRGET. The CDR3 as a whole reads CASSVTRGETQYF.